The sequence of this T cell receptor beta chain was determined in a study of CXCR3-negative and CXCR3-positive naive CD8 T cells. Overall study results and limits: Against CXCR3-negative naive cells, CXCR3-positive naive cells showed more hydrophobic TRB CDR3s.

Details on this clonotype: The antigen remains undetermined.

UMI-labeled 5' RACE TRB cDNA libraries were prepared from the cells. Following a re-call of the 5' RACE reads, TCRdb has one entry per CDR3 protein and lacks DNA. Recorded for this sample: around 160,000 distinct CDR3 sequences. CDR1 and CDR2 from the germline V gene are SGHKS and YYEKEE (reference sequence). CDR3 length: 15 amino acids. The sequence derives from a human donor in good health. Some clones in this sample may be carry-over from other donors' samples. The chain uses TRBV5-5 and TRBJ1-4; the TCRdb call, TRBD1, lacks DNA for checking. The sample was naive CXCR3+ CD8+ T cells from blood. Subset given: CD45RO-CCR7+CD27+CD95- naive CD8+ T cells expressing CXCR3 (TNR3+). The CDR3 sequence is CASSWGTGVTEKLFF.